These 21 T cell receptor beta chains came from one sample sequenced in a study of blood T cell repertoires in COVID-19. Assay used: immunoSEQ multiplex PCR; TCRdb lists only in-frame clones, some missing. The sample lists approximately 99,000 clones; about 86% were seen once. Sample: peripheral blood. All receptors come from an older woman in a cohort sampled during active or convalescent COVID-19.

This chain links TRBV11-2 with TRBJ1-1; no firm D call. The germline gives CDR1 SGHAT, CDR2 FQNNGV. Trimming stripped 2 bases from V and 0 bases from J, with 4 bases between. The CDR3 has 13 residues. CDR3 bases: TGTGCCAGCAGCTTAACAGTGAACACTGAAGCTTTCTTT. Translating gives CASSLTVNTEAFF.

This sequence joins TRBV11-3 and TRBJ1-1, with TRBD1 as a possible D gene (6 bases). V lost 5 bases to trimming and J lost 5 bases, with 15 bases between them. The CDR3 covers 14 residues. Germline V gene data show CDR1 as SGHNT and CDR2 as YENEEA. CDR3 loop: CASSQGGAGTEAFF. CDR3 nucleotide sequence: TGTGCCAGCAGCCAAGGGGGGGCTGGGACTGAAGCTTTCTTT.

This clone has just a few counts. V gene TRBV6-4 combines with J gene TRBJ2-1; 7 nucleotides line up with TRBD1. Germline V gives CDR1 MRHNA, CDR2 SNTAGT. The V segment lost 3 bases and the J segment 6 bases; nucleotides outside the gene matches: 5. The CDR3 has 14 amino acids. Here the CDR3 reads CASSDDRESNEQFF. In DNA form, the CDR3 reads TGTGCCAGCAGTGATGACAGGGAGAGCAATGAGCAGTTCTTC.

The rearrangement uses TRBV18 and TRBJ2-3; the D is unclear. Trimming took 3 bases from V and 5 from J, leaving 6 bases between them. Germline V gene sequence: CDR1 KGHSH, CDR2 LQKENI. CDR3 size: 12 residues. CDR3 sequence reads: CASSPTQDTQYF. In DNA form, the CDR3 reads TGTGCCAGCTCACCCACTCAAGATACGCAGTATTTT.

This chain joins TRBV18 and TRBJ1-1; possibly TRBD1 for D (5 bases). V gave up 6 bases and J gave up 0 bases, with 17 bases separating them. Germline V gene data show CDR1 as KGHSH and CDR2 as LQKENI. CDR3 length: 16 amino acids. The CDR3 bases are TGTGCCAGCTCTCGCAACCGGGGGAAAATGAACACTGAAGCTTTCTTT. Protein product: CASSRNRGKMNTEAFF.

The rearrangement links TRBV2 to TRBJ1-6, with D unclear. Germline loops: CDR1 SNHLY, CDR2 FYNNEI. The CDR3 consists of 13 residues. Trimming pared 2 bases from V and 7 bases from J, leaving 6 bases between. This CDR3 is CASSENANSPLHF. The CDR3 DNA sequence: TGTGCCAGCAGTGAAAACGCGAATTCACCCCTCCACTTT.

J is TRBJ1-4 and V is TRBV5-1, with D maybe TRBD1 (5 bases). In germline, CDR1 is SGHRS, CDR2 YFSETQ. V lost 6 bases and J lost 2, with 14 bases in between. There are 15 residues in the CDR3. CDR3 coding DNA: TGCGCCAGCACTTCTCAGGGTGGCACTAATGAAAAACTGTTTTTT. It encodes CASTSQGGTNEKLFF.

CDR3 residues: CASSQTRWAGAEDTQYF. CDR3 DNA: TGTGCCAGCAGCCAGACTCGGTGGGCGGGAGCTGAAGATACGCAGTATTTT. The V and J genes are TRBV4-2 and TRBJ2-3; TRBD2 aligns across 7 bases. With V trimmed by 3 bases and J by 5 bases, 14 bases remained unmatched. The CDR3 has 17 amino acids. The V gene's germline CDR1 is LGHNA and CDR2 YNFKEQ.

The V gene is TRBV6-5, the J gene TRBJ1-3; D is ambiguous. The CDR3 is 15 amino acids. Germline-derived CDR1 and CDR2 are MNHEY and SVGAGI. V was trimmed by 0 bases and J by 0 bases, leaving 6 bases between them. The CDR3 nucleotides are TGTGCCAGCAGTTACTCAGAGAGCTCTGGAAACACCATATATTTT. This translates into CASSYSESSGNTIYF.

V is TRBV7-9 and J is TRBJ1-1; D call uncertain. The germline CDR1 and CDR2 sequences are SEHNR and FQNEAQ (reference sequence). The germline V and J ends were trimmed by 5 bases and 0 bases, with 13 bases remaining between them. The CDR3 is 15 amino acids. Here the CDR3 reads CASSTKQGMNTEAFF. The CDR3 DNA reads as TGTGCCAGCAGCACTAAACAAGGCATGAACACTGAAGCTTTCTTT. Drawing the rest from reference TRBV7-9 and TRBJ1-1, the complete variable domain is DTGVSQNPRHKITKRGQNVTFRCDPISEHNRLYWYRQTLGQGPEFLTYFQNEAQLEKSRLLSDRFSAERPKGSFSTLEIQRTEQGDSAMYLCASSTKQGMNTEAFFGQGTRLTVV.

The V gene is TRBV7-9, the J gene TRBJ1-1; TRBD1 aligns across 7 bases. The ends lost 5 bases at V and 0 bases at J; junction bases unmatched: 6. Per germline, CDR1 SEHNR and CDR2 FQNEAQ (reference sequence). The CDR3 is made up of 15 amino acids. CDR3 residues: CASSAMGQLNTEAFF. The CDR3 DNA reads as TGTGCCAGCAGCGCTATGGGACAGTTGAACACTGAAGCTTTCTTT.

Only a few counts were recorded for this clone. The chain carries TRBV4-1 and TRBJ2-2, with a possible D match to TRBD2 (5 bases). Germline CDR1 is MGHRA and CDR2 is YSYEKL. The CDR3 sequence is 16 residues long. V lost 0 bases and J 5 bases, leaving 13 bases between the germline ends. CDR3 sequence reads: CASSQEIAIATGELFF. CDR3 DNA sequence: TGCGCCAGCAGCCAAGAGATCGCCATAGCGACCGGGGAGCTGTTTTTT.

The chain is built from TRBV3-1 (or the pseudogene TRBV3-2) and TRBJ1-3, with 7 bases identical to TRBD1. This CDR3 region has 17 residues. CDR1 LGHDT and CDR2 YNNKEL come from the germline V gene (reference sequence). With V trimmed by 2 bases and J by 0 bases, 7 bases remained unmatched. CDR3 residues: CASSQTRTGLSGNTIYF. CDR3 nucleotides: TGTGCCAGCAGCCAAACACGGACAGGCCTCTCTGGAAACACCATATATTTT.

This chain uses TRBV5-5 with TRBJ1-3; 9 nucleotides agree with TRBD1. CDR1 and CDR2 (germline): SGHKS, YYEKEE (reference sequence). V lost 5 bases, J lost 2 bases, and 5 bases stayed unmatched. The CDR3 extends over 15 amino acids. This CDR3 reads CASRVTGGAGNTIYF. The CDR3 DNA follows: TGTGCCAGCAGGGTGACAGGGGGAGCTGGAAACACCATATATTTT.

The chain links TRBV12-3 or TRBV12-4 to TRBJ1-2; D gene unclear. Between the trimmed V and J ends, which lost 0 bases and 4 bases, there was a span of 6 bases. CDR3 length equals 13 residues. The CDR3 here is CASSLASSYGYTF. Here the CDR3 DNA reads TGTGCCAGCAGTTTAGCTTCGAGCTATGGCTACACCTTC.

V gene TRBV2 combines with J gene TRBJ1-1; 7 bases align to TRBD1. The CDR3 loop spans 13 amino acids. Trimming took 7 bases from V and 8 from J; bases not matched to a gene: 10. Looked up from germline, CDR1 is SNHLY and CDR2 is FYNNEI. The CDR3 loop is CASNGDRLVEAFF. In DNA, the CDR3 is TGTGCCAGCAACGGGGACAGACTAGTAGAAGCTTTCTTT.

The genes are TRBV6-1 and TRBJ2-7, with D perhaps TRBD2 (6 bases). CDR1 and CDR2 from the germline V gene are MNHNS and SASEGT. This CDR3 has 13 residues. Trimming left V 2 bases short and J 2 bases short, with 7 bases between. The CDR3 bases are TGTGCCAGCAGTGAAAGACTAGCCTACGAGCAGTACTTC. It translates to CASSERLAYEQYF.

This rearrangement joins TRBV5-1 to TRBJ2-2; 10 bases fit TRBD1. This CDR3 is built from 17 residues. Losses at the gene ends were 0 bases for V and 5 bases for J; bases not matched to a gene: 7. Germline assignment: CDR1 SGHRS and CDR2 YFSETQ. The DNA for the CDR3 is TGCGCCAGCAGCTTGGTGCGGGGACAGGGGAGTACCGGGGAGCTGTTTTTT. It encodes CASSLVRGQGSTGELFF.

In this sample, this clone turned up once. The CDR3 region is CASSLGRGSGYNEQFF. In nucleotides, the CDR3 is TGTGCCAGCAGCTTAGGCCGGGGGAGTGGGTACAATGAGCAGTTCTTC. V and J are TRBV7-2 and TRBJ2-1, with D perhaps matching TRBD2 (6 bases). Trimming removed 1 base at V and 4 bases at J, with 14 bases between. The CDR3 is made up of 16 amino acids. Germline CDR1 is SGHTA and CDR2 is FQGNSA.

The chain joins TRBV5-1 to TRBJ2-7; possibly TRBD1 for D (5 bases). Germline-derived CDR1 and CDR2 are SGHRS and YFSETQ. The CDR3 length is 12 residues. V was shortened by 0 bases and J by 9 bases, with 10 bases between the two germline ends. The CDR3 DNA follows: TGCGCCAGCAGCTTGGGGCAGGGCGTGCAGTACTTC. Translating gives CASSLGQGVQYF.

The CDR3 loop is CASSYGDRGSGEQYF. The CDR3, as DNA: TGTGCCAGCAGTTACGGGGACAGGGGGTCGGGGGAGCAGTACTTC. The chain carries TRBV6-5 and TRBJ2-7, with 11 bases aligning to TRBD1. V lost 2 bases to trimming and J lost 7 bases; unmatched junction nucleotides: 7. CDR3 length: 15 residues. The V gene's germline CDR1 is MNHEY and CDR2 SVGAGI.